This T cell receptor (beta chain) originates from a study of T-cell reconstitution after alpha-beta-depleted transplantation in children. V shed 8 bases, J shed 6 bases, and the junction held 7 bases outside the gene matches. This CDR3 has 14 residues. Study-wide points: Recipient T cells and thymic progenitors that survived gave rise to the high TCRbeta diversity observed at day 60 in some patients. The origin of alpha-beta T cells about two months after transplant was reportedly several hundred expanded graft clones. Most T-cell counts and diversity one year after the transplant came from T cells that were newly produced.

This clonotype has ten or more counts. The antigen remains undetermined. Unique molecular identifiers were used to barcode this TCRbeta library. TCRdb analysed the PCR reads with MiXCR anew, one entry per CDR3 protein. In the table there are under 4,500 distinct CDR3 sequences, roughly 19% of which are singletons. This sequence originates from a male patient under 10 years old who had a stem cell transplant for acute lymphoblastic leukemia, so the T cells may come from the graft donor. The sample consisted of PBMCs, mostly from graft donor cells, taken 180 days after TCRalphabeta/CD19-depleted stem cell transplant. The genes are TRBV12-3 or TRBV12-4 and TRBJ2-5; TRBD2 matches 12 bases. CDR3 amino acids: CASALAGGVKTQYF. In nucleotides, the CDR3 is TGTGCCAGCGCCCTAGCGGGAGGGGTTAAGACCCAGTACTTC.